The 9 T cell receptor beta chains listed next were all sequenced from one sample in a study of cytomegalovirus exposure and HLA in healthy donors. The PCR made use of 60 Vbeta and 13 Jbeta primers. Sequenced by immunoSEQ multiplex PCR; TCRdb stores in-frame clones only, minus some. The data show tens of thousands of clones, around 81% seen once. Sequenced input: PBMCs. All receptors derive from a man under 40 in good health and CMV-seronegative.

The V call is TRBV18, the J call TRBJ2-1; a weak D match, TRBD2 (6 bases). CDR1 is KGHSH, CDR2 LQKENI, per germline. The V end lost 6 bases, the J end lost 0 bases, and 18 bases lay between the germline ends. CDR3 length equals 17 residues. The CDR3: CASSHTDGGSSYNEQFF. CDR3 coding DNA: TGTGCCAGCTCTCATACAGATGGGGGGAGCTCCTACAATGAGCAGTTCTTC.

The chain combines TRBV6-6 with TRBJ1-5; 8 bases agree with TRBD1. CDR3 length: 16 amino acids. Germline V lookup: CDR1 MNHNY, CDR2 SVGAGI (reference sequence). J lost 6 bases, V lost 6 bases, and 13 bases had no gene match. CDR3 nucleotide sequence: TGTGCCAGCAGGGATGCCTTGCAGGGGGCTTTTCAGCCCCAGCATTTT. Its translation: CASRDALQGAFQPQHF.

The gene calls are TRBV6-1 and TRBJ2-7; 7 bases match TRBD2. Germline lookup yields CDR1 MNHNS and CDR2 SASEGT. J lost 1 base, V lost 8 bases, and 11 bases had no gene match. This CDR3 spans 15 amino acids. This CDR3 is CASSLGLGGSYEQYV. The CDR3 nucleotides read TGTGCCAGCTCTTTGGGTCTCGGGGGGTCCTACGAGCAGTACGTC.

The J gene is TRBJ1-1, the V gene TRBV7-2, with a possible D match to TRBD1 (6 bases). Germline-derived CDR1 and CDR2 are SGHTA and FQGNSA. The CDR3 is 15 amino acids. Trimming took 5 bases from V and 1 from J, leaving 14 bases between them. The CDR3 loop reads CASSPHRAGNTEAFF. The CDR3 region has the DNA TGTGCCAGCAGCCCACACAGGGCAGGGAACACTGAAGCTTTCTTT. The full variable domain, in which reference TRBV7-2 and TRBJ1-1 provide the parts outside the CDR3, is GAGVSQSPSNKVTEKGKDVELRCDPISGHTALYWYRQSLGQGLEFLIYFQGNSAPDKSGLPSDRFSAERTGGSVSTLTIQRTQQEDSAVYLCASSPHRAGNTEAFFGQGTRLTVV.

This clone was detected only once. The chain carries TRBV6-6 and TRBJ2-7; TRBD2 matches 8 bases. V was clipped by 0 bases and J by 2 bases; unmatched bases: 3. Germline V gene sequence: CDR1 MNHNY, CDR2 SVGAGI (reference sequence). This CDR3 is 15 amino acids long. CDR3 nucleotides: TGTGCCAGCAGTTACTCCTCCGGGAGGGCCTACGAGCAGTACTTC. Translated: CASSYSSGRAYEQYF.

The J gene is TRBJ2-2, the V gene TRBV5-4; 7 positions agree with TRBD2. J was trimmed by 0 bases and V by 5 bases; bases with no gene match: 7. The CDR3 contains 16 residues. CDR1 and CDR2 from the germline V gene are SGHNT and YYREEE (reference sequence). CDR3 sequence (DNA): TGTGCCAGCAGTCTACTTAGCGGGTCGAACACCGGGGAGCTGTTTTTT. Translation gives CASSLLSGSNTGELFF. Looking up the rest from reference TRBV5-4 and TRBJ2-2 gives the full variable domain: ETGVTQSPTHLIKTRGQQVTLRCSSQSGHNTVSWYQQALGQGPQFIFQYYREEENGRGNFPPRFSGLQFPNYSSELNVNALELDDSALYLCASSLLSGSNTGELFFGEGSRLTVL.

The chain has TRBV5-8 and TRBJ2-2; 7 bases line up with TRBD1. This CDR3 is built from 16 residues. Looked up from germline, CDR1 is SGHTS and CDR2 is YDEGEE. After removal of 1 base from V and 4 bases from J, the junction contained 7 bases not matched to a gene. Here the CDR3 DNA reads TGTGCCAGCAGCTTGTTAGTTCGGGACAGCACCGGGGAGCTGTTTTTT. Its translation: CASSLLVRDSTGELFF.

The chain employs TRBV9 and TRBJ1-5; 9 positions agree with TRBD1. The CDR3 is 15 residues long. Germline trimming cut 3 bases from V and 3 bases from J; bases unmatched to any gene: 4. CDR1 is SGDLS and CDR2 is YYNGEE in the germline V gene. CDR3 region: CASSGGQGINQPQHF. The CDR3 coding sequence is TGTGCCAGCAGCGGAGGACAGGGGATCAATCAGCCCCAGCATTTT.

This clone was seen a few times. The V gene is TRBV5-6, the J gene TRBJ1-2; 9 positions match TRBD1. From germline, CDR1 is SGHDT and CDR2 YYEEEE. This CDR3 is 16 amino acids long. The J segment lost 8 bases and the V segment lost 4 bases, leaving 15 bases of the junction unmatched. CDR3 sequence reads: CASSAPGQGPMRGYTF. CDR3 coding DNA: TGTGCCAGCAGCGCGCCGGGACAGGGACCAATGCGGGGCTACACCTTC.